The next 8 T cell receptor beta chains were all read from a single sample in a study of Graves' ophthalmopathy and Graves' hyperthyroidism. RNA transcripts served as template for amplifying TCR beta CDR3 sequences. HTBI primers primed a first-round RT-PCR, and a second-round multiplex PCR followed. From the multiplex PCR reads, TCRdb called clonotypes with MiXCR, one entry per CDR3 protein. There are around 1,000,000 distinct CDR3 sequences in the sample; about 36% occur only once, and over 8.5% lies in the top ten. Sequenced material: peripheral blood or thyroid tissue (not recorded which). These receptors came from an adult man with Graves' hyperthyroidism.

This clonotype has a count of ten or more. The V gene is TRBV7-9, the J gene TRBJ1-6; no clear D gene. The CDR3 spans 13 residues. V gave up 3 bases and J gave up 10 bases, with 10 bases separating them. The germline V gene encodes CDR1 SEHNR and CDR2 FQNEAQ (reference sequence). CDR3 residues: CASSFQLGSPLHF. CDR3 DNA sequence: TGTGCCAGCAGCTTTCAGTTGGGGTCACCCCTCCACTTT.

This clonotype showed up just a few times. The gene calls are TRBV5-8 and TRBJ2-5, with 8 bases lining up with TRBD1. Germline V gene lookup returns CDR1 SGHTS and CDR2 YDEGEE. CDR3 length: 22 amino acids. V was clipped by 0 bases and J by 2 bases; unmatched bases: 24. CDR3 nucleotide sequence: TGTGCCAGCAGCTTGGTGGAGACAGGGGTGGTTTTGTTTTGGACGGGACAAGAGACCCAGTACTTC. Translating gives CASSLVETGVVLFWTGQETQYF.

This clonotype was found many times. DNA for the CDR3: TGCGCCAGCAGCCAAGCGGTGGTGTCCGGGGAGCTGTTTTTT. Residues: CASSQAVVSGELFF. V is TRBV4-3 and J is TRBJ2-2; D unresolved. The V gene's germline CDR1 is LGHNA and CDR2 YSLEER. CDR3 length: 14 residues. Trimming pared 1 base from V and 6 bases from J, leaving 9 bases between.

This sequence joins TRBV11-1 and TRBJ1-4; D is possibly TRBD1 (6 bases). V lost 4 bases to trimming and J lost 10 bases, with 22 bases between them. CDR3 length: 16 residues. The germline CDR1 and CDR2 sequences are SGHAT and FQDESV (reference sequence). CDR3 in DNA: TGTGCCAGCAGCTGGCAATGGGGGGGCCCGAGCGGAAAACTGTTTTTT. This gives the protein CASSWQWGGPSGKLFF.

Only a few counts were recorded for this clonotype. This chain connects TRBV6-2 or TRBV6-3 to TRBJ2-7, with TRBD2 matching 7 bases. Germline V lookup: CDR1 MNHEY, CDR2 SVGEGT. With V trimmed by 5 bases and J by 0 bases, 4 bases remained unmatched. The CDR3 totals 14 residues. CDR3 amino acids: CASSGTKTSYEQYF. In DNA, the CDR3 is TGTGCCAGCAGTGGGACTAAGACCTCCTACGAGCAGTACTTC.

Many counts were recorded for this clonotype. The rearrangement uses TRBV9 and TRBJ2-7, with D hard to call. The CDR3 is made up of 15 amino acids. Germline CDR1 and CDR2: SGDLS and YYNGEE. The V gene lost 0 bases and the J gene lost 0 bases, with 10 bases spanning the gap. The CDR3 nucleotides read TGTGCCAGCAGCGTAGTCGACACGAGCTCCTACGAGCAGTACTTC. As protein: CASSVVDTSSYEQYF. Based on the CDR3 plus reference TRBV9 and TRBJ2-7, the full variable domain is DSGVTQTPKHLITATGQRVTLRCSPRSGDLSVYWYQQSLDQGLQFLIQYYNGEERAKGNILERFSAQQFPDLHSELNLSSLELGDSALYFCASSVVDTSSYEQYFGPGTRLTVT.

The J gene is TRBJ2-2, the V gene TRBV7-9; D gene unclear. Germline CDR1 is SEHNR and CDR2 is FQNEAQ (reference sequence). CDR3 length equals 13 residues. Trimming took 0 bases from V and 10 from J, leaving 9 bases between them. In DNA, the CDR3 is TGTGCCAGCAGCTTAGCTCGGACGTTGGAGCTGTTTTTT. This gives the protein CASSLARTLELFF. Full variable domain (rest looked up from reference TRBV7-9 and TRBJ2-2): DTGVSQNPRHKITKRGQNVTFRCDPISEHNRLYWYRQTLGQGPEFLTYFQNEAQLEKSRLLSDRFSAERPKGSFSTLEIQRTEQGDSAMYLCASSLARTLELFFGEGSRLTVL.

Concerning this clonotype itself: As the CDR3 is not closed by the conserved phenylalanine or tryptophan, this likely results from a read error. The DNA is left out, because the CDR3 cannot be placed on it with certainty; the CDR3 is given as TCRdb lists it. The V call is TRBV2, the J call TRBJ2-2; TRBD1 reflects the table's D call only, with no check against the DNA. CDR1 is SNHLY, CDR2 FYNNEI, per germline. The CDR3 spans 9 residues, counting both ends. The CDR3 sequence: CASSTGQGA.